Each of the 32 T cell receptor beta chains below was sequenced from the same sample in a study of T cells after yellow fever vaccination. Via MiXCR, TCRdb re-called the 5' RACE reads, giving one row per CDR3 protein. This sample has more than 95,000 distinct CDR3 sequences; about 7% occur once, and the top ten carry 2.7%. The source was CD4+ T cells sorted from PBMCs, collected more than 35 days after the first yellow fever vaccination. These receptors originate from a man aged 18-30 years who received the YFV17D yellow fever vaccine.

This clonotype appeared many times. V gene TRBV5-1 combines with J gene TRBJ2-7; 9 nucleotides line up with TRBD1. V lost 3 bases, J lost 2 bases, and 3 bases stayed unmatched. This CDR3 contains 14 residues. Germline V CDR1 and CDR2: SGHRS, YFSETQ. CDR3 in amino acids: CASSWGQGAYEQYF. CDR3 bases: TGCGCCAGCAGCTGGGGACAGGGCGCCTACGAGCAGTACTTC.

This clonotype was counted between two and nine times. The gene calls are TRBV2 and TRBJ1-2; the D is unclear. V lost 4 bases, J lost 6 bases, and 12 bases lay in between. The CDR3 extends over 13 amino acids. Germline CDR1 and CDR2: SNHLY and FYNNEI. CDR3 region: CASSAPGGDGYTF. The CDR3 coding sequence is TGTGCCAGCAGTGCACCGGGCGGAGATGGCTACACCTTC.

V is TRBV11-2 and J is TRBJ2-1; the match to TRBD2 covers 8 bases. The CDR3 sequence is 18 residues long. V lost 5 bases and J lost 1; bases outside the gene matches: 13. Germline V lookup: CDR1 SGHAT, CDR2 FQNNGV. The chain's CDR3 is CASSPQAGLEVSYNEQFF. The CDR3 nucleotides read TGTGCCAGCAGCCCCCAAGCGGGACTAGAGGTGTCCTACAATGAGCAGTTCTTC.

In its sample, this clonotype was seen a few times. The chain uses TRBV3-1 and TRBJ2-7; unclear D gene. Germline CDR1 and CDR2: LGHDT and YNNKEL (reference sequence). Trimming cost V 2 bases and J 2 bases, with 16 bases left between them. This CDR3 spans 16 amino acids. CDR3 in amino acids: CASSQIGVGEAYEQYV. CDR3 DNA sequence: TGTGCCAGCAGCCAAATAGGTGTTGGCGAGGCCTACGAGCAGTACGTC.

This clonotype was seen at least ten times. The rearrangement joins TRBV4-3 to TRBJ2-1; TRBD2 aligns across 10 bases. Trimming took 4 bases from V and 6 from J; bases not matched to a gene: 3. This CDR3 has 14 amino acids. Germline V gene data show CDR1 as LGHNA and CDR2 as YSLEER. The CDR3, as DNA: TGCGCCAGCAGCCGAGCGGGGGGGCTCAATGAGCAGTTCTTC. Protein sequence: CASSRAGGLNEQFF.

This clonotype has at least ten counts. The gene calls are TRBV2 and TRBJ2-3; possible D gene TRBD1, 6 bases. The CDR3 consists of 14 residues. V lost 3 bases and J lost 8, with 15 bases in between. The germline V gene encodes CDR1 SNHLY and CDR2 FYNNEI. For the CDR3, the DNA is TGTGCCAGCAGTGATAGGACAGCCCGAAGTACGCAGTATTTT. This codes for CASSDRTARSTQYF.

This clonotype was recorded at least ten times. The CDR3 reads CASSRRPSAQPGNQPQHF. CDR3 DNA sequence: TGCGCCAGCAGCCGTCGGCCATCCGCCCAACCCGGCAATCAGCCCCAGCATTTT. The chain is built from TRBV4-1 and TRBJ1-5; no definite D call. Per germline, CDR1 MGHRA and CDR2 YSYEKL. The CDR3 spans 18 residues. Trimming cost V 4 bases and J 2 bases, with 21 bases left between them.

Many counts were recorded for this clonotype. The V and J genes are TRBV25-1 and TRBJ2-2; 8 positions agree with TRBD1. The germline gives CDR1 MGHDK, CDR2 SYGVNS. Unmatched junction bases numbered 8, after V lost 8 bases and J lost 3 bases. This CDR3 is 15 amino acids long. The CDR3 sequence: CASALDRDHTGELFF. In DNA, the CDR3 is TGTGCCAGCGCCTTGGACAGGGACCACACCGGGGAGCTGTTTTTT.

At least ten counts were recorded for this clonotype. J is TRBJ1-5 and V is TRBV12-3 or TRBV12-4; 9 bases align to TRBD1. Trimming took 6 bases from V and 2 from J; bases not matched to a gene: 2. The CDR3 contains 14 residues. CDR3 region: CASSRDRGNQPQHF. CDR3 DNA: TGTGCCAGCAGCCGGGACAGGGGCAATCAGCCCCAGCATTTT.

This clonotype has just one count. J is TRBJ2-3 and V is TRBV13; TRBD2 matches 11 bases. This CDR3 comprises 18 residues. CDR1 is PRHDT and CDR2 is FYEKMQ in the germline V gene (reference sequence). This CDR3 is CTCSSLPSSGGITDTQYF. For the CDR3, the DNA is TGTACCTGCAGCTCCCTACCCTCTAGCGGGGGGATCACAGATACGCAGTATTTT.

Ten or more counts support this clonotype. This chain links TRBV2 with TRBJ1-6; D unclear. Germline V gene data show CDR1 as SNHLY and CDR2 as FYNNEI. The CDR3 totals 11 residues. The V end lost 8 bases, the J end lost 1 base, and 0 bases lay between the germline ends. As DNA, the CDR3 is TGTGCCAGCTCCTATAATTCACCCCTCCACTTT. Translating it yields CASSYNSPLHF.

This clonotype was picked up many times. This rearrangement joins TRBV5-1 to TRBJ1-5; D is unclear. Germline CDR1 is SGHRS and CDR2 is YFSETQ. This CDR3 has 14 residues. Between the trimmed V and J ends, which lost 4 bases and 4 bases, there was a span of 12 bases. The CDR3 loop is CASSPGPPNQPQHF. CDR3 nucleotide sequence: TGCGCCAGCAGCCCCGGACCGCCAAATCAGCCCCAGCATTTT.

This clonotype was counted many times. The rearrangement joins TRBV27 to TRBJ2-3, with D possibly being TRBD1 or TRBD2 (5 bases each). Germline CDR1 reads MNHEY; CDR2 reads SMNVEV (reference sequence). V was cut by 10 bases and J by 9 bases, with 17 bases left in between. The CDR3 totals 12 residues. The DNA for the CDR3 is TGTGCCACACAGGAGACTAAGGGGACGCAGTATTTT. It is translated as CATQETKGTQYF.

This clonotype was picked up many times. The chain couples TRBV13 to TRBJ2-7; D gene ambiguous. The length of the CDR3 is 12 residues. The germline V and J ends were trimmed by 5 bases and 3 bases, with 8 bases remaining between them. The germline V gene encodes CDR1 PRHDT and CDR2 FYEKMQ (reference sequence). The CDR3 loop reads CASSQDDYEQYV. CDR3 nucleotide sequence: TGTGCCAGCAGCCAAGACGACTACGAGCAGTACGTC.

There are many counts of this clonotype. The V and J genes are TRBV5-6 and TRBJ1-1, with D possibly being TRBD1 (6 bases). Between the trimmed V and J ends, which lost 4 bases and 2 bases, there was a span of 15 bases. The CDR3 runs 15 residues. Germline CDR1 reads SGHDT; CDR2 reads YYEEEE. This CDR3 reads CASSGLGQPNTEAFF. CDR3 nucleotides: TGTGCCAGCAGCGGACTGGGACAACCAAACACTGAAGCTTTCTTT. Full variable domain (rest looked up from reference TRBV5-6 and TRBJ1-1): DAGVTQSPTHLIKTRGQQVTLRCSPKSGHDTVSWYQQALGQGPQFIFQYYEEEERQRGNFPDRFSGHQFPNYSSELNVNALLLGDSALYLCASSGLGQPNTEAFFGQGTRLTVV.

Worth noting for this clonotype: The junction does not match germline at one end; this may be a read error. The chain uses TRBV3-1 and TRBJ2-3; D gene unclear. The CDR3 totals 14 residues. CDR1 is LGHDT and CDR2 is YNNKEL in the germline V gene (reference sequence). The CDR3 DNA sequence: TGTGCCAGCAGCCAAGACGGCGGAACAGATGCGCAGTATTTT. It yields the protein CASSQDGGTDAQYF.

In its sample, this clonotype was seen many times. An end of the junction does not agree with germline; a read error may underlie this. The V gene is TRBV20-1, the J gene TRBJ2-3, with D perhaps matching TRBD2 (6 bases). The germline V gene has CDR1 DFQATT and CDR2 SNEGSKA (reference sequence). CDR3 length: 14 residues. DNA of the CDR3: TGCAGCGCTACCCGGGACTGGGGCACAGATACGCAGTATTTT. Translated, it gives CSATRDWGTDTQYF.

This clonotype was found many times. The chain joins TRBV5-1 to TRBJ2-7; no clear D. This CDR3 has 13 amino acids. Looked up from germline, CDR1 is SGHRS and CDR2 is YFSETQ. V was shortened by 3 bases and J by 0 bases, with 7 bases between the two germline ends. CDR3 amino acids: CASSSGSSYEQYV. Here the CDR3 DNA reads TGCGCCAGCAGCTCCGGTAGCTCCTACGAGCAGTACGTC.

At least ten counts were recorded for this clonotype. The V and J genes are TRBV6-1 and TRBJ2-2, with D tentatively TRBD1 (6 bases). Deletions cut 7 bases from V and 0 bases from J, with 12 bases between. Germline V gene lookup returns CDR1 MNHNS and CDR2 SASEGT. CDR3 size: 15 residues. The CDR3 loop reads CASNRDTTNTGELFF. The CDR3 region has the DNA TGTGCCAGCAACCGGGACACCACGAACACCGGGGAGCTGTTTTTT.

At least ten counts were recorded for this clonotype. This chain connects TRBV5-1 to TRBJ1-2, with 10 bases aligning to TRBD1. This CDR3 region has 15 residues. V shed 1 base and J 6 bases; nucleotides not matched to a gene: 6. Germline CDR1 is SGHRS and CDR2 is YFSETQ. In nucleotides, the CDR3 is TGCGCCAGCAGCTTGTCTGGGACAGGGGAGGATGGCTACACCTTC. Protein product: CASSLSGTGEDGYTF.

To note about this clonotype: This sequence may be a read error, since a much larger clone differs from it by one base. V usage is TRBV10-3 and J usage is TRBJ1-4, with D unclear. The V end lost 3 bases, the J end lost 7 bases, and 12 bases lay between the germline ends. Looked up from germline, CDR1 is ENHRY and CDR2 is SYGVKD. The CDR3 has 14 residues. Written as DNA, the CDR3 is TGTGCCATCAGTGATCCCAGGCGCCGTGAAAAACTGTTTTTT. The encoded protein is CAISDPRRREKLFF.

This clonotype appeared many times. CDR3 protein: CASSQDPFTTGTRSGEQFF. The CDR3 DNA follows: TGTGCCAGCAGCCAAGATCCCTTTACCACCGGGACTAGGAGTGGGGAGCAGTTCTTC. The rearrangement uses TRBV4-2 and TRBJ2-1; 8 bases map to TRBD2. With 0 bases clipped from V and 10 bases from J, the junction kept 20 bases outside the gene matches. Germline V gene lookup returns CDR1 LGHNA and CDR2 YNFKEQ. The CDR3 is 19 amino acids.

This clonotype was detected only a few times. The rearrangement joins TRBV20-1 to TRBJ1-2; a weak D match, TRBD1 (6 bases). This CDR3 contains 13 residues. V lost 7 bases and J lost 1, with 13 bases in between. The germline CDR1 and CDR2 sequences are DFQATT and SNEGSKA (reference sequence). The CDR3: CSEGGNVNYGYTF. In nucleotides, the CDR3 is TGCAGTGAGGGGGGCAACGTTAACTATGGCTACACCTTC.

This clonotype showed up many times. The chain is built from TRBV28 and TRBJ1-5, with D perhaps TRBD1 (6 bases). The length of the CDR3 is 17 residues. The V end was cut by 1 base, the J end by 0 bases, with 13 bases between. Per germline, CDR1 MDHEN and CDR2 SYDVKM. CDR3 region: CASSLYRDTFSNQPQHF. The CDR3 coding sequence is TGTGCCAGCAGTTTATACCGGGACACTTTTAGCAATCAGCCCCAGCATTTT.

This clonotype was seen many times. The CDR3 loop is CASSDQAFIQPQHF. CDR3 nucleotide sequence: TGTGCCAGCAGTGATCAGGCGTTCATTCAGCCCCAGCATTTT. V is TRBV6-2 or TRBV6-3 and J is TRBJ1-5; D gene uncertain. The V end lost 5 bases, the J end lost 6 bases, and 14 bases lay between the germline ends. This CDR3 has 14 amino acids. Germline CDR1 MNHEY, CDR2 SVGEGT.

CDR3 residues: CASSRGTGAYNEQFF. CDR3 in DNA: TGTGCCAGCAGCCGTGGGACAGGGGCATACAATGAGCAGTTCTTC. This chain joins TRBV7-2 and TRBJ2-1, with 10 bases lining up with TRBD1. Trimming removed 5 bases from V and 4 bases from J; junction bases left unmatched: 5. The CDR3 is 15 residues long. Germline lookup yields CDR1 SGHTA and CDR2 FQGNSA. Full variable domain (remainder filled in from reference TRBV7-2 and TRBJ2-1): GAGVSQSPSNKVTEKGKDVELRCDPISGHTALYWYRQSLGQGLEFLIYFQGNSAPDKSGLPSDRFSAERTGGSVSTLTIQRTQQEDSAVYLCASSRGTGAYNEQFFGPGTRLTVL.

This clonotype appeared many times. The chain joins TRBV5-1 to TRBJ2-1; 8 nucleotides match TRBD2. Germline V gene data show CDR1 as SGHRS and CDR2 as YFSETQ. This CDR3 has 14 residues. V lost 4 bases, J lost 5 bases, and 5 bases stayed unmatched. DNA for the CDR3: TGCGCCAGCAGCCCGAGCGGGAGCAACAATGAGCAGTTCTTC. As protein: CASSPSGSNNEQFF.

This clonotype is medium-sized by share. The chain employs TRBV20-1 and TRBJ2-5; either TRBD1 or TRBD2 may supply D (6 bases each). Between the trimmed V and J ends, which lost 3 bases and 3 bases, there was a span of 8 bases. From germline, CDR1 is DFQATT and CDR2 SNEGSKA (reference sequence). This CDR3 region has 12 residues. The CDR3 spells CSARGGEETQYF. The DNA for the CDR3 is TGCAGTGCTAGGGGGGGCGAAGAGACCCAGTACTTC.

Concerning this clonotype: This sequence may be a read error, since a much larger clone differs from it by one base. The chain employs TRBV6-5 and TRBJ1-2; D may be TRBD1 (5 bases). The CDR3 has 13 amino acids. Germline V gene lookup returns CDR1 MNHEY and CDR2 SVGAGI. CDR3 sequence (DNA): TGTGCCAGCAGTTACAAGGGGCGCGGTGGCTTCACCTTC. Protein product: CASSYKGRGGFTF.

This clonotype was found a few times. The V and J genes are TRBV3-1 and TRBJ1-1, with a tentative D call TRBD1 (5 bases). V was clipped by 0 bases and J by 11 bases, with 13 bases between them. This CDR3 region has 13 residues. Germline V gene sequence: CDR1 LGHDT, CDR2 YNNKEL (reference sequence). CDR3 bases: TGTGCCAGCAGCCAAGATCGGGCAGGGTTGGCTTTCTTT. It yields the protein CASSQDRAGLAFF.

This clonotype occurred many times. Written as DNA, the CDR3 is TGTGCCAGCAAGAGGAATTTGGACACTGAAGCTTTCTTT. Amino acid sequence: CASKRNLDTEAFF. The chain has TRBV12-3 or TRBV12-4 and TRBJ1-1; D is unclear. This CDR3 contains 13 residues. Deletions cut 7 bases from V and 3 bases from J, with 12 bases between.

The table lists this clonotype with a few counts. The chain employs TRBV7-2 and TRBJ1-5; unclear D gene. The CDR3 consists of 15 residues. The germline V gene encodes CDR1 SGHTA and CDR2 FQGNSA. Between the trimmed V and J ends, which lost 1 base and 2 bases, there was a span of 9 bases. The chain's CDR3 is CASSLVHGGNQPQHF. The CDR3 DNA sequence: TGTGCCAGCAGCTTAGTGCATGGCGGCAATCAGCCCCAGCATTTT.